The clone carrying this T cell receptor beta chain was seen a handful of times. The antigen remains unidentified. The entry originates in a study of CD8 T cells in ankylosing spondylitis. TCRdb independently ran MiXCR on the 5' RACE reads; one entry per CDR3 protein. The sample contains 300,000 to 350,000 distinct CDR3 sequences, less than 25% of which appear only once. Findings and limits, study-wide: Disease-linked clones displayed a CD8+ phenotype and appeared relatively rarely in peripheral blood. Seemingly characteristic of ankylosing spondylitis blood was a TCR beta motif consisting of about 8 highly homologous variants. Significant enrichment of disease-linked clones was reportedly seen in matched ankylosing spondylitis synovial fluid.

From germline, CDR1 is MGHRA and CDR2 YSYEKL. This CDR3 has 16 residues. The V gene end was trimmed by 3 bases and the J gene end by 2 bases; junction bases not matched to a gene: 8. This clonotype was obtained from a female donor with ankylosing spondylitis or in good health (not recorded which). Sequenced input: blood, either unsorted or a sorted T cell fraction (not recorded which). The chain carries TRBV4-1 and TRBJ2-5; TRBD2 matches at 8 bases. The CDR3 nucleotides read TGCGCCAGCAGCCACCAATCGGCGGGGGGTCAAGAGACCCAGTACTTC. It specifies CASSHQSAGGQETQYF.